A selection of T cell receptor beta chains follows, all from one sample in a study of T cells in pancreatic ductal adenocarcinoma. Data came from immunoSEQ multiplex PCR; TCRdb stores just in-frame clones and leaves some out. The data show about 100,000 clones, about 95% seen once. The sequenced sample consisted of PBMCs. The origin of the receptors is a human donor with pancreatic ductal adenocarcinoma. Each CDR3 is given with its conserved first and last residue. A D gene is named only where the DNA matches it firmly. Some rows mark clone size as missing; the rest say once, few, many or name a class of expanded clone.

J gene: TRBJ2-1
D gene: -
V gene: TRBV30
clone size: -
CDR3 protein: CAWSVPPNRDEQFF
CDR3 DNA: TGTGCCTGGAGTGTACCCCCCAACAGGGATGAGCAGTTCTTC

J gene: TRBJ1-5
D gene: -
V gene: TRBV5-1
clone size: -
CDR3 protein: CASRGPLGDYQPQHF
CDR3 DNA: TGCGCCAGCAGGGGACCTCTGGGGGACTATCAGCCCCAGCATTTT

J gene: TRBJ2-7
D gene: -
V gene: TRBV6-5
clone size: -
CDR3 protein: CATRSTDYEQYF
CDR3 DNA: TGTGCCACACGAAGCACCGACTACGAGCAGTACTTC

J gene: TRBJ2-3
D gene: -
V gene: TRBV5-1
clone size: -
CDR3 protein: CASSLGGSGTDTQYF
CDR3 DNA: TGCGCCAGCAGCTTAGGGGGAAGTGGGACAGATACGCAGTATTTT

J gene: TRBJ2-1
D gene: -
V gene: TRBV15
clone size: -
CDR3 protein: CATSRVRYNEQFF
CDR3 DNA: TGTGCCACCAGCAGAGTTCGGTACAATGAGCAGTTCTTC

J gene: TRBJ1-5
D gene: TRBD1
V gene: TRBV6-5
clone size: -
CDR3 protein: CASSSTGTGNQPQHF
CDR3 DNA: TGTGCCAGCAGTTCGACCGGGACAGGCAATCAGCCCCAGCATTTT

J gene: TRBJ2-5
D gene: TRBD2
V gene: TRBV18
clone size: once
CDR3 protein: CASSPRTSGTQETQYF
CDR3 DNA: TGTGCCAGCTCACCTAGGACTAGCGGGACTCAAGAGACCCAGTACTTC

J gene: TRBJ2-7
D gene: TRBD1
V gene: TRBV9
clone size: few
CDR3 protein: CASSVSGGTLEQYF
CDR3 DNA: TGTGCCAGCAGCGTCTCAGGGGGTACCTTGGAGCAGTACTTC

J gene: TRBJ1-1
D gene: -
V gene: TRBV28
clone size: -
CDR3 protein: CASRGVMNTEAFF
CDR3 DNA: TGTGCCAGCAGAGGGGTAATGAACACTGAAGCTTTCTTT

J gene: TRBJ2-1
D gene: -
V gene: TRBV18
clone size: -
CDR3 protein: CASSPPGSSYNEQFF
CDR3 DNA: TGTGCCAGCTCACCACCGGGGAGCTCCTACAATGAGCAGTTCTTC

J gene: TRBJ2-7
D gene: TRBD1
V gene: TRBV18
clone size: -
CDR3 protein: CASSLTGSYEQYF
CDR3 DNA: TGTGCCAGCTCACTGACAGGGTCCTACGAGCAGTACTTC

J gene: TRBJ2-1
D gene: TRBD1
V gene: TRBV6-5
clone size: -
CDR3 protein: CASSWTGGKNEQFF
CDR3 DNA: TGTGCCAGCAGTTGGACAGGGGGGAAGAATGAGCAGTTCTTC

J gene: TRBJ1-1
D gene: -
V gene: TRBV18
clone size: -
CDR3 protein: CASSPSEGRGTEAFF
CDR3 DNA: TGTGCCAGCTCACCTTCGGAGGGAAGGGGCACTGAAGCTTTCTTT

J gene: TRBJ2-5
D gene: TRBD2
V gene: TRBV11-1
clone size: -
CDR3 protein: CASTPTGTSGWKTQYF
CDR3 DNA: TGTGCCAGCACCCCTACCGGGACTAGCGGGTGGAAGACCCAGTACTTC

J gene: TRBJ1-1
D gene: -
V gene: TRBV6-5
clone size: -
CDR3 protein: CASSLHREGDTEAFF
CDR3 DNA: TGTGCCAGCAGTCTACACAGGGAAGGGGACACTGAAGCTTTCTTT

J gene: TRBJ2-1
D gene: TRBD2
V gene: TRBV2
clone size: -
CDR3 protein: CASRPLSGSLDEQFF
CDR3 DNA: TGTGCCAGCCGTCCCCTTAGCGGGAGTTTAGATGAGCAGTTCTTC